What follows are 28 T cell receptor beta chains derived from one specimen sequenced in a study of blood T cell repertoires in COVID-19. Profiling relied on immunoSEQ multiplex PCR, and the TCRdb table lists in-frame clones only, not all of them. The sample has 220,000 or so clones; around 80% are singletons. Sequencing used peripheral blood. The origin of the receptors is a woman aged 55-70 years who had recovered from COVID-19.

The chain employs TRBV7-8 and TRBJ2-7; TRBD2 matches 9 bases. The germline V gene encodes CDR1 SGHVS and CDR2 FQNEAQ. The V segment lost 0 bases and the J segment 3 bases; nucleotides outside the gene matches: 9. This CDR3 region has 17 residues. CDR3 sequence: CASSLASRRGGGYEQYF. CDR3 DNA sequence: TGTGCCAGCAGCTTAGCGAGTCGGCGGGGGGGCGGCTACGAGCAGTACTTC. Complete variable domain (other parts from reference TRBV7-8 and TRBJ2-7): GAGVSQSPRYKVAKRGQDVALRCDPISGHVSLFWYQQALGQGPEFLTYFQNEAQLDKSGLPSDRFFAERPEGSVSTLKIQRTQQEDSAVYLCASSLASRRGGGYEQYFGPGTRLTVT.

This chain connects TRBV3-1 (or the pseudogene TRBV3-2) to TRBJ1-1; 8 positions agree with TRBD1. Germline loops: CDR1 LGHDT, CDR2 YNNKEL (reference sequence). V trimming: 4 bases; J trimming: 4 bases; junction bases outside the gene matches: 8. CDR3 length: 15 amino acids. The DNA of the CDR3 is TGTGCCAGCAGCCGAGGACAGGGATGGGGCACTGAAGCTTTCTTT. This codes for CASSRGQGWGTEAFF.

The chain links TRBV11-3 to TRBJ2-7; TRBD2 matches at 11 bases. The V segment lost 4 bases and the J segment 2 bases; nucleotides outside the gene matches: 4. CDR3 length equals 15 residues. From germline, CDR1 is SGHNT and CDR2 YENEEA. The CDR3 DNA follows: TGTGCCAGCAGCTCTAGCGGGGGGCCCCCCTACGAGCAGTACTTC. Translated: CASSSSGGPPYEQYF.

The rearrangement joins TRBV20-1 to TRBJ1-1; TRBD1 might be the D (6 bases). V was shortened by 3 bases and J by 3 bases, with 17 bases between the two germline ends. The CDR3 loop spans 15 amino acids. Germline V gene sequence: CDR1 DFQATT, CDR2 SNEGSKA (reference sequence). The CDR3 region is CSASGTFRGHTEAFF. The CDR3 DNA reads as TGCAGTGCTAGTGGGACTTTCAGGGGACACACTGAAGCTTTCTTT.

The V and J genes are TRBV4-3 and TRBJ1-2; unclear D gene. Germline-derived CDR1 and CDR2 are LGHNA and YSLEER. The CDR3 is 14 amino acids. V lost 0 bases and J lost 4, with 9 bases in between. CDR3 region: CASSQDAGTYGYTF. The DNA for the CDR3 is TGCGCCAGCAGCCAAGATGCGGGAACCTATGGCTACACCTTC.

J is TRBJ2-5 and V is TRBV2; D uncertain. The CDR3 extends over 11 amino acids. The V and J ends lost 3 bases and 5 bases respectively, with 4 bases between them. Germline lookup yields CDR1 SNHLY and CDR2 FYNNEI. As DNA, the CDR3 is TGTGCCAGCAGTGACTACGAGACCCAGTACTTC. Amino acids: CASSDYETQYF.

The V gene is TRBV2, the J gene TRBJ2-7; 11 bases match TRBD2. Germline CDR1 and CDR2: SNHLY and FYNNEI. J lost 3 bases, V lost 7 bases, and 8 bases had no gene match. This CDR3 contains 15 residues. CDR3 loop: CASMSVTSGDYEQYF. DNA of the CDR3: TGTGCCAGCATGAGTGTGACTAGCGGGGACTACGAGCAGTACTTC.

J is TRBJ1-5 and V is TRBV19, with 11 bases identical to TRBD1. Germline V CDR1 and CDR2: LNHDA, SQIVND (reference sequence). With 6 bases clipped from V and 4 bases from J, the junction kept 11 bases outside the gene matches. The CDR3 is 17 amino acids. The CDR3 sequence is CASSIRTGGDSNQPQHF. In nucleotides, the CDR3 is TGTGCCAGTAGCATACGGACAGGGGGCGATTCTAATCAGCCCCAGCATTTT.

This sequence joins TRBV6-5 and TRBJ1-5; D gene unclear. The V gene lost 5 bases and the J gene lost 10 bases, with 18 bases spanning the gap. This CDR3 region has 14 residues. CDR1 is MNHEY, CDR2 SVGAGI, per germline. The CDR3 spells CASSPTSYRSPQHF. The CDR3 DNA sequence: TGTGCCAGCAGTCCTACTTCCTACAGATCTCCCCAGCATTTT.

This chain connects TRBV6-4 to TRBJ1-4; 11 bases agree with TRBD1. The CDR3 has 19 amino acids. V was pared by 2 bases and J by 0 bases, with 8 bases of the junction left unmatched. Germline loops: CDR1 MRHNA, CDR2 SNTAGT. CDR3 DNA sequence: TGTGCCAGCAGTGACGTTCCCCCGGGACAGGGGGCAACTAATGAAAAACTGTTTTTT. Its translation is CASSDVPPGQGATNEKLFF.

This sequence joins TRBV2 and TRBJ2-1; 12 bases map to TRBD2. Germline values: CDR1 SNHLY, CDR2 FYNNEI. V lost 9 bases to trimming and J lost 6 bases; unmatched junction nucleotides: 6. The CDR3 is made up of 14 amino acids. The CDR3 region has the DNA TGTGCCAGAGGACTAGCGGGGTCTTTCAATGAGCAGTTCTTC. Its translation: CARGLAGSFNEQFF.

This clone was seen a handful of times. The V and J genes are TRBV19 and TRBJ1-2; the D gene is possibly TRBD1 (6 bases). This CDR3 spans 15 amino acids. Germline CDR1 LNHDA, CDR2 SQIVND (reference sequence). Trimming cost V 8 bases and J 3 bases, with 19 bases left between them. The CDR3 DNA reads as TGTGCCAGTGGGATTGGACAGTCCAGGGACTATGGCTACACCTTC. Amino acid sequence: CASGIGQSRDYGYTF.

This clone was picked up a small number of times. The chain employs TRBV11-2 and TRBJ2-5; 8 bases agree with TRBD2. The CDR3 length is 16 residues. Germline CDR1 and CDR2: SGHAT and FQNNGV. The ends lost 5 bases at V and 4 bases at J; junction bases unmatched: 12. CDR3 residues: CASSPRGSGGLETQYF. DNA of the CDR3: TGTGCCAGCAGCCCCCGCGGGTCGGGGGGGCTAGAGACCCAGTACTTC.

The CDR3 region has the DNA TGTGCCACAGGACCGGACAGAAACTATCAGCCCCAGCATTTT. As protein: CATGPDRNYQPQHF. The chain uses TRBV6-5 and TRBJ1-5; weak D call: TRBD1 (6 bases). From germline, CDR1 is MNHEY and CDR2 SVGAGI. The CDR3 length is 14 residues. V was pared by 10 bases and J by 5 bases, with 18 bases between.

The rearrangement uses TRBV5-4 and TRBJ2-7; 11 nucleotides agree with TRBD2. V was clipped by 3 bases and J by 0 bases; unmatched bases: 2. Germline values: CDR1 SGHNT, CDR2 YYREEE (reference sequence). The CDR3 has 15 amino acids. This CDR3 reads CASSSSGGLSYEQYF. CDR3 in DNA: TGTGCCAGCAGCTCTAGCGGGGGGCTCTCCTACGAGCAGTACTTC.

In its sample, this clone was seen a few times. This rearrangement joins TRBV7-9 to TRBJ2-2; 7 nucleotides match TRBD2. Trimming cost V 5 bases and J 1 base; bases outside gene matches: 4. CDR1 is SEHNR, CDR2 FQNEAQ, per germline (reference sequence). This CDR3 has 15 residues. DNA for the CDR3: TGTGCCAGCAGCATCGGACTAGGGAACACCGGGGAGCTGTTTTTT. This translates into CASSIGLGNTGELFF.

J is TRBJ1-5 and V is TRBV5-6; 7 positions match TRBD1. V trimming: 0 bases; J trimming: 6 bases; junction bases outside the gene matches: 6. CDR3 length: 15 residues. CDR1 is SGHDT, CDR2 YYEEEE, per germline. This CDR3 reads CASSLGLGGPQPQHF. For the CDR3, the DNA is TGTGCCAGCAGCTTGGGGTTAGGGGGCCCTCAGCCCCAGCATTTT.

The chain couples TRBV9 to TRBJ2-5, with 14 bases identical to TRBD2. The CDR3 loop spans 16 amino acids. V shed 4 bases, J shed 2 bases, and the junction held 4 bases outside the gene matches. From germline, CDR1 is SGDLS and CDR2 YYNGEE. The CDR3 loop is CASSMGTSGGQETQYF. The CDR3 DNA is TGTGCCAGCAGCATGGGGACTAGCGGGGGACAAGAGACCCAGTACTTC.

The CDR3 nucleotides are TGTGCCAGCAGCTTACTTATACCGACGGGAGGTGGCTATGGCTACACCTTC. Protein sequence: CASSLLIPTGGGYGYTF. This sequence joins TRBV7-8 and TRBJ1-2; no firm D call. V shed 2 bases and J shed 4 bases, with 20 bases lying between them. CDR3 length equals 17 residues. CDR1 is SGHVS and CDR2 is FQNEAQ in the germline V gene. Using reference TRBV7-8 and TRBJ1-2 for the parts outside the CDR3, the full variable domain is GAGVSQSPRYKVAKRGQDVALRCDPISGHVSLFWYQQALGQGPEFLTYFQNEAQLDKSGLPSDRFFAERPEGSVSTLKIQRTQQEDSAVYLCASSLLIPTGGGYGYTFGSGTRLTVV.

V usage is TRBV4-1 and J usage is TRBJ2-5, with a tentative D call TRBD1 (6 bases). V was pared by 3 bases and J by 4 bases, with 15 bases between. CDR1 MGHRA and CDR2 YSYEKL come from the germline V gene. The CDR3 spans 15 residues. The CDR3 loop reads CASSQTPGAVETQYF. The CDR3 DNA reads TGCGCCAGCAGCCAGACCCCAGGGGCTGTAGAGACCCAGTACTTC.

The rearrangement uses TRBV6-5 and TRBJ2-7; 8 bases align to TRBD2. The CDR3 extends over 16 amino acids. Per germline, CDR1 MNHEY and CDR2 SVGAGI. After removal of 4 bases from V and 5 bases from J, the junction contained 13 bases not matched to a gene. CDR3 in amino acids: CASSSRFGLATDEQYF. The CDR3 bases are TGTGCCAGCAGTTCCAGGTTCGGACTAGCAACGGACGAGCAGTACTTC.

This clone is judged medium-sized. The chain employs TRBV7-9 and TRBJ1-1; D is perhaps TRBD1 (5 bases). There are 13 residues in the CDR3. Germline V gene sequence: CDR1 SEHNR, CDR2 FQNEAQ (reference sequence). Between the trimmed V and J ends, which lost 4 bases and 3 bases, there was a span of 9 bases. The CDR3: CASSSQTDTEAFF. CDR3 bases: TGTGCCAGCAGCTCCCAGACAGACACTGAAGCTTTCTTT.

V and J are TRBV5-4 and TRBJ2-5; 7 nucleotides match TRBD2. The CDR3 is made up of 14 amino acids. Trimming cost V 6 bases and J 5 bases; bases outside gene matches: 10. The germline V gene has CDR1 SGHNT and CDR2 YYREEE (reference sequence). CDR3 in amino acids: CASTSGGGRETQYF. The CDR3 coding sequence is TGTGCCAGCACCTCTGGGGGGGGGAGGGAGACCCAGTACTTC.

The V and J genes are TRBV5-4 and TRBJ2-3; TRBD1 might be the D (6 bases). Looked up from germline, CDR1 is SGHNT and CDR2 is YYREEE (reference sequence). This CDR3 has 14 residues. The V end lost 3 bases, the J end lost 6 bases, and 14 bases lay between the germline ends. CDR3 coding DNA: TGTGCCAGCAGCTCGACAGTTCAGGGGGATACGCAGTATTTT. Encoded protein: CASSSTVQGDTQYF. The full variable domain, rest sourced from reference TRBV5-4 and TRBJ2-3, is ETGVTQSPTHLIKTRGQQVTLRCSSQSGHNTVSWYQQALGQGPQFIFQYYREEENGRGNFPPRFSGLQFPNYSSELNVNALELDDSALYLCASSSTVQGDTQYFGPGTRLTVL.

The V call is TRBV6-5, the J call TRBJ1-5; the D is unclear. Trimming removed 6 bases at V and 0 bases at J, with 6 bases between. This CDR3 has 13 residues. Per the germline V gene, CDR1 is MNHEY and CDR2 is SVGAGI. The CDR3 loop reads CASRRYSNQPQHF. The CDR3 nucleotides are TGTGCCAGCAGGCGATATAGCAATCAGCCCCAGCATTTT.

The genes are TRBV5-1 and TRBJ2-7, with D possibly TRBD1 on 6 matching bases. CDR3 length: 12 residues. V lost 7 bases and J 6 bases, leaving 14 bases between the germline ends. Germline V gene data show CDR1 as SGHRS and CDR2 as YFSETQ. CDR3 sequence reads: CASAGGGTEQYF. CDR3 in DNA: TGCGCCAGCGCGGGTGGGGGCACCGAGCAGTACTTC.

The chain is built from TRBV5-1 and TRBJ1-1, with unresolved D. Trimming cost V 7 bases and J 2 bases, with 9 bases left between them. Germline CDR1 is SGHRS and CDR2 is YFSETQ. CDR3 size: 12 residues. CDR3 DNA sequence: TGCGCCAGCGGTCTAGGAAACACTGAAGCTTTCTTT. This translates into CASGLGNTEAFF.

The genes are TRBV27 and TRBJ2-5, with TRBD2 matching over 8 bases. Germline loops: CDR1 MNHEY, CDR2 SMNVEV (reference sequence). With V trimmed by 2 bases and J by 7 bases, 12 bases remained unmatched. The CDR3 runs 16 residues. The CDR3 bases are TGTGCCAGCAGTTTAGCCAATCGGGGGGGCCAGGGGACCCAGTACTTC. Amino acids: CASSLANRGGQGTQYF.